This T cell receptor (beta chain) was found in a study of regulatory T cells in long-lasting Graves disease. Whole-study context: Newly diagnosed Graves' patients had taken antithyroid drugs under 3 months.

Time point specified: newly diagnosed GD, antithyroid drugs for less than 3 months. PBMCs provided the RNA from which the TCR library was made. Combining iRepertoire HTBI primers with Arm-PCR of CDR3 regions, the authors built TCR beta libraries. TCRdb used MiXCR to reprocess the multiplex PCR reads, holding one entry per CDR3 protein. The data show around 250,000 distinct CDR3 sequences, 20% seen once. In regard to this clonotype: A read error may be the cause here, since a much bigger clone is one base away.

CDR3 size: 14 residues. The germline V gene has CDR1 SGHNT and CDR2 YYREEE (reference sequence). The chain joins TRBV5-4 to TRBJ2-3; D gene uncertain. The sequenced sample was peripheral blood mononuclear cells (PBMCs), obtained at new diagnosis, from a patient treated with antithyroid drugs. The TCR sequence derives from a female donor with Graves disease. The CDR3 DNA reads TGTGCCAGCAGCTTTCCCCCCCCGGCAGATGCGCAGTATTTT. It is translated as CASSFPPPADAQYF.